The 6 T cell receptor beta chains presented below share a single source sample, sequenced in a study of cytomegalovirus exposure and HLA in healthy donors. Vbeta (60) and Jbeta (13) primers were used in the PCR. TCRdb keeps only in-frame clones here, not all; method: immunoSEQ multiplex PCR. The sample holds around 180,000 clones, about 80% seen once. Sequenced sample: PBMCs. Receptor source: a young man in good health and CMV-seropositive.

This clone has more than one count but fewer than ten. The genes are TRBV29-1 and TRBJ1-2, with 7 nucleotides matching TRBD1. The CDR3 runs 14 residues. Germline V CDR1 and CDR2: SQVTM, ANQGSEA. J was trimmed by 3 bases and V by 4 bases; bases with no gene match: 8. CDR3 in amino acids: CSVGQGNWDYGYTF. DNA for the CDR3: TGCAGCGTTGGACAGGGCAATTGGGACTATGGCTACACCTTC.

J is TRBJ1-5 and V is TRBV18; possibly TRBD1 for D (5 bases). V lost 3 bases, J lost 5 bases, and 8 bases lay in between. Germline assignment: CDR1 KGHSH and CDR2 LQKENI. The CDR3 has 13 amino acids. The CDR3 DNA reads TGTGCCAGCTCACCGGGCAGGGATCAGCCCCAGCATTTT. This gives the protein CASSPGRDQPQHF.

J is TRBJ2-7 and V is TRBV6-1, with 7 bases identical to TRBD1. In germline, CDR1 is MNHNS, CDR2 SASEGT. CDR3 length equals 20 residues. V gave up 1 base and J gave up 2 bases; unmatched junction bases: 20. CDR3 in DNA: TGTGCCAGCAGTGAAGTAAGTCCCCGAACAATCCGGGACAGAGCCTACGAGCAGTACTTC. Translating it yields CASSEVSPRTIRDRAYEQYF.

V usage is TRBV7-2 and J usage is TRBJ2-5; 8 bases match TRBD1. The V and J ends lost 5 bases and 5 bases, in that order; junction bases with no gene match: 7. The CDR3 loop spans 14 amino acids. Germline assignment: CDR1 SGHTA and CDR2 FQGNSA. CDR3 region: CASSPAGGAETQYF. The CDR3 nucleotides read TGTGCCAGCAGCCCAGCAGGGGGCGCGGAGACCCAGTACTTC.

The chain combines TRBV10-2 with TRBJ2-7, with 7 positions matching TRBD2. This CDR3 spans 17 amino acids. V trimming: 2 bases; J trimming: 0 bases; junction bases outside the gene matches: 10. Germline lookup yields CDR1 WSHSY and CDR2 SAAADI. This CDR3 reads CASSEPGSGWSSYEQYF. CDR3 coding DNA: TGCGCCAGCAGTGAGCCTGGTAGCGGGTGGAGCTCCTACGAGCAGTACTTC.

The chain links TRBV28 to TRBJ2-6, with TRBD2 identical over 7 bases. V lost 5 bases and J lost 1; bases outside the gene matches: 5. The length of the CDR3 is 16 residues. From germline, CDR1 is MDHEN and CDR2 SYDVKM. The CDR3 region is CASSPPGGSGANVLTF. Written as DNA, the CDR3 is TGTGCCAGCAGTCCGCCGGGAGGATCTGGGGCCAACGTCCTGACTTTC. Full variable domain (outside the CDR3, taken from reference TRBV28 and TRBJ2-6): DVKVTQSSRYLVKRTGEKVFLECVQDMDHENMFWYRQDPGLGLRLIYFSYDVKMKEKGDIPEGYSVSREKKERFSLILESASTNQTSMYLCASSPPGGSGANVLTFGAGSRLTVL.